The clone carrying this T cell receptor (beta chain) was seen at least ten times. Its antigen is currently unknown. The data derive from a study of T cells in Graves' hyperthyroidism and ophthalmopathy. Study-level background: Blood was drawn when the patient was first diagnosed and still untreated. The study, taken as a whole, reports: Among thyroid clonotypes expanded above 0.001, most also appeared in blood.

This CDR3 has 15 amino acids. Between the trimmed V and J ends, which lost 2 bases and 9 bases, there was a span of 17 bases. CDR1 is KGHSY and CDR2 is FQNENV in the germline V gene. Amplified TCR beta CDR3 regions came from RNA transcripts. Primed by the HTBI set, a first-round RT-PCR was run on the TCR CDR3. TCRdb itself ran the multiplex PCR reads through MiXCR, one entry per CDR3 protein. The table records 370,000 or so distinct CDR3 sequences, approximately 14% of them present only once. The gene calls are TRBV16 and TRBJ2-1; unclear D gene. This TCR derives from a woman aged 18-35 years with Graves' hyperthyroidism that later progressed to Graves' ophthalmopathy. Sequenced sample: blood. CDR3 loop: CASSQLPFKRSEQFF. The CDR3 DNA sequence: TGTGCCAGCAGCCAACTTCCCTTTAAGCGAAGTGAGCAGTTCTTC. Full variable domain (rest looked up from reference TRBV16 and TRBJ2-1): GEEVAQTPKHLVRGEGQKAKLYCAPIKGHSYVFWYQQVLKNEFKFLISFQNENVFDETGMPKERFSAKCLPNSPCSLEIQATKLEDSAVYFCASSQLPFKRSEQFFGPGTRLTVL.